One sample yielded the 32 T cell receptor beta chains listed below, sequenced in a study of T-cell reconstitution after alpha-beta-depleted transplantation in children. Researchers prepared the TCRbeta library using unique molecular identifiers, the study reports. MiXCR, applied by TCRdb to the PCR reads, yields one record per CDR3 protein. The sample lists approximately 98,000 distinct CDR3 sequences, about 6.4% occurring once. The source was PBMCs, mostly from graft donor cells, collected 360 days after TCRalphabeta/CD19-depleted stem cell transplant. These receptors all come from a male patient aged 2 to 9 who had a stem cell transplant for acute lymphoblastic leukemia, so the T cells may come from the graft donor.

This chain uses TRBV18 with TRBJ1-1; possible D gene TRBD1, 5 bases. Deletions cut 2 bases from V and 4 bases from J, with 11 bases between. The V gene's germline CDR1 is KGHSH and CDR2 LQKENI. The CDR3 consists of 14 residues. The DNA of the CDR3 is TGTGCCAGCTCACCATCCAGGGATATCACTGAAGCTTTCTTT. This codes for CASSPSRDITEAFF.

This clonotype turned up a few times. This chain links TRBV25-1 with TRBJ1-1, with TRBD1 as a possible D gene (5 bases). The CDR3 loop spans 13 amino acids. Trimming took 5 bases from V and 4 from J, leaving 11 bases between them. The germline V gene has CDR1 MGHDK and CDR2 SYGVNS. CDR3 sequence (DNA): TGTGCCAGCAGTCAGGGACTGGCCACTGAAGCTTTCTTT. This gives the protein CASSQGLATEAFF.

J is TRBJ2-7 and V is TRBV11-2; TRBD2 agrees at 7 bases. The V gene end was trimmed by 5 bases and the J gene end by 2 bases; junction bases not matched to a gene: 6. CDR3 length: 14 amino acids. Germline V gene lookup returns CDR1 SGHAT and CDR2 FQNNGV. CDR3 amino acids: CASSPGGVTYEQYF. The CDR3 DNA reads as TGTGCCAGCAGCCCGGGGGGAGTAACCTACGAGCAGTACTTC.

This clonotype was detected ten times or more. The V call is TRBV10-3, the J call TRBJ1-4, with 8 bases identical to TRBD1. V gave up 2 bases and J gave up 4 bases; unmatched junction bases: 9. CDR1 ENHRY and CDR2 SYGVKD come from the germline V gene. The CDR3 is made up of 17 amino acids. The CDR3 DNA follows: TGTGCCATCAGTGAGACAGGGGGTGAATCCGGTAATGAAAAACTGTTTTTT. It encodes CAISETGGESGNEKLFF.

This clonotype was counted ten times or more. V usage is TRBV9 and J usage is TRBJ2-5, with TRBD2 identical over 8 bases. CDR3 length: 15 amino acids. Germline-derived CDR1 and CDR2 are SGDLS and YYNGEE. V gave up 0 bases and J gave up 5 bases; unmatched junction bases: 6. The CDR3 is CASSVGLAGLETQYF. DNA of the CDR3: TGTGCCAGCAGCGTAGGGCTAGCGGGCTTGGAGACCCAGTACTTC.

This clonotype appeared a few times. V is TRBV20-1 and J is TRBJ2-3; 7 bases align to TRBD1. The length of the CDR3 is 17 residues. Germline V gene lookup returns CDR1 DFQATT and CDR2 SNEGSKA (reference sequence). The ends lost 1 base at V and 4 bases at J; junction bases unmatched: 14. CDR3 loop: CSARVRRDRVKADTQYF. The CDR3 DNA sequence: TGCAGTGCTAGAGTGCGCCGAGACAGGGTTAAGGCAGATACGCAGTATTTT.

This clonotype has ten or more counts. CDR3 protein: CASSLKSLSGADTQYF. The CDR3 DNA reads TGTGCCAGCAGCTTGAAGTCCCTGTCCGGGGCAGATACGCAGTATTTT. The genes are TRBV5-4 and TRBJ2-3; perhaps TRBD2 as D (5 bases). CDR1 SGHNT and CDR2 YYREEE come from the germline V gene (reference sequence). The CDR3 contains 16 residues. V gave up 1 base and J gave up 4 bases, with 16 bases separating them.

This clonotype was observed many times. This chain joins TRBV5-6 and TRBJ2-5, with D perhaps matching TRBD1 (6 bases). The germline gives CDR1 SGHDT, CDR2 YYEEEE. Deletions cut 6 bases from V and 5 bases from J, with 17 bases between. The CDR3 sequence is 14 residues long. Here the CDR3 reads CASTSGVPRETQYF. The CDR3 DNA is TGTGCCAGCACCTCAGGGGTTCCCCGGGAGACCCAGTACTTC.

V is TRBV6-2 or TRBV6-3 and J is TRBJ2-2; 9 nucleotides match TRBD1. Germline V gives CDR1 MNHEY, CDR2 SVGEGT. Trimming took 0 bases from V and 5 from J; bases not matched to a gene: 4. The CDR3 runs to 16 residues. The CDR3 region is CASSYSDRGRTGELFF. CDR3 nucleotides: TGTGCCAGCAGTTACTCCGACAGGGGGAGAACCGGGGAGCTGTTTTTT.

This clonotype has a count of ten or more. V and J are TRBV6-5 and TRBJ1-1, with D unresolved. The ends were cut back, 0 bases at V and 0 bases at J, with 5 bases in the middle. CDR3 length: 14 residues. CDR1 is MNHEY, CDR2 SVGAGI, per germline. CDR3 sequence: CASSYSRVNTEAFF. CDR3 in DNA: TGTGCCAGCAGTTACTCGAGGGTGAACACTGAAGCTTTCTTT.

The chain couples TRBV7-2 to TRBJ2-7; D may be TRBD2 (6 bases). Germline V gene data show CDR1 as SGHTA and CDR2 as FQGNSA. Trimming took 5 bases from V and 3 from J, leaving 14 bases between them. The CDR3 is made up of 14 amino acids. The CDR3 loop is CASSPGVRHYEQYF. CDR3 nucleotides: TGTGCCAGCAGCCCGGGAGTGAGACACTACGAGCAGTACTTC.

This clonotype occurred many times. The rearrangement joins TRBV4-2 to TRBJ2-5; a possible D gene is TRBD1 (5 bases). The germline V and J ends were trimmed by 0 bases and 1 base, with 9 bases remaining between them. CDR1 and CDR2 (germline): LGHNA, YNFKEQ. This CDR3 is 15 amino acids long. The CDR3 sequence: CASSQEWGLQETQYF. The CDR3 DNA reads as TGTGCCAGCAGCCAAGAGTGGGGCCTCCAAGAGACCCAGTACTTC.

The V and J genes are TRBV24-1 and TRBJ2-3; no firm D call. Germline-derived CDR1 and CDR2 are KGHDR and SFDVKD. The V and J ends lost 0 bases and 5 bases respectively, with 5 bases between them. The CDR3 has 13 residues. The CDR3, as DNA: TGTGCCACCAGTGATTTGGGCAGAGATACGCAGTATTTT. Its protein is CATSDLGRDTQYF.

This chain uses TRBV7-9 with TRBJ1-2; D unresolved. The CDR3 is 11 amino acids. Germline lookup yields CDR1 SEHNR and CDR2 FQNEAQ (reference sequence). Trimming left V 3 bases short and J 8 bases short, with 7 bases between. In nucleotides, the CDR3 is TGTGCCAGCAGCTTCTCCCGCGGCTACACCTTC. Translation: CASSFSRGYTF.

V usage is TRBV4-3 and J usage is TRBJ2-7; D is unresolved. From germline, CDR1 is LGHNA and CDR2 YSLEER. The V and J ends lost 0 bases and 1 base respectively, with 7 bases between them. The CDR3 length is 14 residues. The DNA for the CDR3 is TGCGCCAGCAGCCAAGATGGAGAGTCCTACGAGCAGTACTTC. Translating it yields CASSQDGESYEQYF.

This clonotype was counted at least ten times. The J gene is TRBJ2-7, the V gene TRBV29-1, with TRBD1 matching 10 bases. V dropped 4 bases and J dropped 6; count of bases not matched to a gene: 3. The CDR3 has 12 amino acids. Germline V CDR1 and CDR2: SQVTM, ANQGSEA. CDR3 sequence: CSVVGTGVEQYF. The CDR3 DNA follows: TGCAGCGTTGTGGGGACAGGGGTCGAGCAGTACTTC.

This clonotype was found many times. The chain recombines TRBV6-5 with TRBJ2-1, with 14 positions matching TRBD2. Germline CDR1 reads MNHEY; CDR2 reads SVGAGI. The CDR3 is 15 amino acids. V trimming: 8 bases; J trimming: 5 bases; junction bases outside the gene matches: 5. Written as DNA, the CDR3 is TGTGCCAGCCGGACTAGCGGGAGGCGGAACAATGAGCAGTTCTTC. It codes for CASRTSGRRNNEQFF.

There are many counts of this clonotype. The J gene is TRBJ1-4, the V gene TRBV7-2; 10 positions agree with TRBD1. V was clipped by 4 bases and J by 5 bases; unmatched bases: 1. Germline CDR1 reads SGHTA; CDR2 reads FQGNSA. This CDR3 is 14 amino acids long. CDR3 bases: TGTGCCAGCAGCTGGACAGGGGGGAATGAAAAACTGTTTTTT. Amino acid sequence: CASSWTGGNEKLFF.

The chain combines TRBV4-3 with TRBJ2-5, with 7 bases that match TRBD1. The CDR3 is 15 residues long. The germline gives CDR1 LGHNA, CDR2 YSLEER. Trimming cost V 0 bases and J 3 bases; bases outside gene matches: 4. CDR3: CASSQEDRAKETQYF. The CDR3 nucleotides read TGCGCCAGCAGCCAAGAAGACAGGGCCAAAGAGACCCAGTACTTC.

The sample holds many counts of this clonotype. The chain joins TRBV10-3 to TRBJ2-7, with D perhaps matching TRBD1 (5 bases). The CDR3 has 13 amino acids. Trimming removed 2 bases at V and 4 bases at J, with 9 bases between. CDR1 is ENHRY, CDR2 SYGVKD, per germline. The CDR3 spells CAISERGIYEQYF. CDR3 DNA: TGTGCCATCAGTGAGAGGGGTATTTACGAGCAGTACTTC.

This clonotype occurred a few times. This sequence joins TRBV27 and TRBJ1-2, with D unclear. CDR1 is MNHEY and CDR2 is SMNVEV in the germline V gene (reference sequence). The CDR3 is made up of 13 amino acids. Trimming cost V 6 bases and J 2 bases, with 10 bases left between them. The CDR3 coding sequence is TGTGCCAGCAGGCTCGGGGTAAACTATGGCTACACCTTC. As protein: CASRLGVNYGYTF.

The V and J genes are TRBV20-1 and TRBJ1-2, with D possibly matching TRBD1 (6 bases). The CDR3 is 12 amino acids. V lost 5 bases and J lost 4, with 11 bases in between. From germline, CDR1 is DFQATT and CDR2 SNEGSKA (reference sequence). The CDR3 protein is CSAARDTYGYTF. The CDR3 coding sequence is TGCAGTGCTGCCCGGGACACCTATGGCTACACCTTC.

V is TRBV20-1 and J is TRBJ2-5; 9 bases align to TRBD2. The CDR3 extends over 16 amino acids. Germline CDR1 and CDR2: DFQATT and SNEGSKA (reference sequence). With V trimmed by 3 bases and J by 3 bases, 11 bases remained unmatched. The CDR3 DNA sequence: TGCAGTGCTAGGCCAGGGCTAGCGGGGCCTGAAGAGACCCAGTACTTC. Translated, it gives CSARPGLAGPEETQYF.

This clonotype was counted at least ten times. The chain joins TRBV6-2 or TRBV6-3 to TRBJ2-5; D unresolved. Germline V gene lookup returns CDR1 MNHEY and CDR2 SVGEGT. V shed 4 bases and J shed 5 bases, with 8 bases lying between them. This CDR3 contains 12 residues. The CDR3 coding sequence is TGTGCCAGCAGTTTTTTTGGGGAGACCCAGTACTTC. This gives the protein CASSFFGETQYF.

This clonotype was counted many times. The J gene is TRBJ2-5, the V gene TRBV7-9; D unresolved. This CDR3 is built from 13 residues. CDR1 and CDR2 (germline): SEHNR, FQNEAQ (reference sequence). V was clipped by 3 bases and J by 2 bases, with 7 bases between them. The CDR3 DNA reads TGTGCCAGCAGCTTTCGGATTCAAGAGACCCAGTACTTC. It encodes CASSFRIQETQYF.

The chain carries TRBV4-2 and TRBJ2-1, with 15 bases identical to TRBD2. The J segment lost 4 bases and the V segment lost 2 bases, leaving 15 bases of the junction unmatched. From germline, CDR1 is LGHNA and CDR2 YNFKEQ. This CDR3 has 21 residues. This chain's CDR3 is CASSQLYPGTSGRPLYNEQFF. Here the CDR3 DNA reads TGTGCCAGCAGCCAATTATACCCAGGGACTAGCGGGAGGCCCCTTTACAATGAGCAGTTCTTC.

This clonotype was picked up many times. The DNA of the CDR3 is TGTGCCAGCAGCTTAGAGGGCGACCGCACAGATACGCAGTATTTT. Its translation is CASSLEGDRTDTQYF. The chain links TRBV7-2 to TRBJ2-3; D is unclear. The germline V gene has CDR1 SGHTA and CDR2 FQGNSA. V lost 1 base and J lost 1, with 9 bases in between. The CDR3 has 15 residues.

This clonotype appeared many times. The chain has TRBV7-9 and TRBJ2-7; D unresolved. This CDR3 contains 12 residues. V was pared by 7 bases and J by 6 bases, with 13 bases between. The germline V gene has CDR1 SEHNR and CDR2 FQNEAQ (reference sequence). The CDR3 region has the DNA TGTGCCAGCACTCATAATAGAGGCGAGCAGTACTTC. Its protein is CASTHNRGEQYF.

This clonotype occurred a few times. J is TRBJ2-1 and V is TRBV27, with 9 nucleotides matching TRBD1. The CDR3 has 15 amino acids. Germline CDR1 MNHEY, CDR2 SMNVEV (reference sequence). Trimming cost V 5 bases and J 3 bases; bases outside gene matches: 5. The CDR3 DNA reads TGTGCCAGCAGTACGAGGGACAGGGTCTACAATGAGCAGTTCTTC. This encodes CASSTRDRVYNEQFF.

This clonotype has ten or more counts. This sequence joins TRBV5-1 and TRBJ2-7; 9 bases map to TRBD2. The CDR3 totals 14 residues. J was trimmed by 3 bases and V by 4 bases; bases with no gene match: 5. Per germline, CDR1 SGHRS and CDR2 YFSETQ. CDR3 DNA: TGCGCCAGCAGCCTTGGGACTAGCAGCTACGAGCAGTACTTC. Translation gives CASSLGTSSYEQYF.

The rearrangement uses TRBV27 and TRBJ1-1; 8 bases fit TRBD1. Looked up from germline, CDR1 is MNHEY and CDR2 is SMNVEV (reference sequence). Trimming removed 4 bases from V and 0 bases from J; junction bases left unmatched: 7. The CDR3 extends over 16 amino acids. The CDR3 sequence: CASSSRTGNMNTEAFF. CDR3 sequence (DNA): TGTGCCAGCAGTTCCCGGACAGGGAACATGAACACTGAAGCTTTCTTT.

The table lists this clonotype with a few counts. The V call is TRBV9, the J call TRBJ1-1, with D hard to call. The CDR3 contains 15 residues. V shed 0 bases and J shed 3 bases, with 12 bases lying between them. Germline CDR1 SGDLS, CDR2 YYNGEE. CDR3 sequence (DNA): TGTGCCAGCAGCGTAGAAGGCCAGCGGGACACTGAAGCTTTCTTT. As protein: CASSVEGQRDTEAFF.